The 12 T cell receptor beta chains below were found in one sample sequenced in a study of T cell repertoires in cytomegalovirus infection (dated by TCRdb to between 2019 and 2020). Sequencer: Illumina HiSeq 1500. TCRdb trimmed the raw reads at Q25, called clones with MiXCR and kept productive beta chains. Each entry merges the rows of one CDR3 protein and shows their most common DNA and genes. The sample data list about 530,000 distinct CDR3 sequences, and around 27% of these were observed just once. The ten top clones hold approximately 13% of the sample. The sequencing sample was made of PBMCs. Receptor source: a human donor in good health (CMV status not recorded). Some clones in this sample may be carry-over from other donors' samples.

The gene calls are TRBV28 and TRBJ1-5; TRBD1 aligns across 8 bases. The CDR3 is 17 amino acids. Germline V gives CDR1 MDHEN, CDR2 SYDVKM. J lost 6 bases, V lost 5 bases, and 15 bases had no gene match. DNA for the CDR3: TGTGCCAGCAGTCCTTTTTGGACCAGGGGGCGCACTCAGCCCCAGCATTTT. Its translation is CASSPFWTRGRTQPQHF.

The V and J genes are TRBV5-1 and TRBJ1-1, with 7 positions matching TRBD1. Germline-derived CDR1 and CDR2 are SGHRS and YFSETQ. The CDR3 has 15 amino acids. V was pared by 4 bases and J by 7 bases, with 13 bases of the junction left unmatched. The DNA of the CDR3 is TGCGCCAGCAGCCCCGTCCCGGGACAGTATGATGAAGCTTTCTTT. Its translation: CASSPVPGQYDEAFF.

The chain recombines TRBV7-9 with TRBJ1-4, with a weak D call TRBD1 (5 bases). Between the trimmed V and J ends, which lost 7 bases and 1 base, there was a span of 13 bases. Germline-derived CDR1 and CDR2 are SEHNR and FQNEAQ (reference sequence). The CDR3 consists of 15 residues. Written as DNA, the CDR3 is TGTGCCAGCAACATGGGGACTCGAACTAATGAAAAACTGTTTTTT. Translation: CASNMGTRTNEKLFF.

The rearrangement uses TRBV28 and TRBJ1-4, with a weak D call TRBD1 (5 bases). V lost 6 bases to trimming and J lost 5 bases, with 19 bases between them. The CDR3 is 16 residues long. In germline, CDR1 is MDHEN, CDR2 SYDVKM. This CDR3 reads CASRGRVAGTNEKLFF. The CDR3 coding sequence is TGTGCCAGCAGGGGACGGGTCGCGGGGACGAATGAAAAACTGTTTTTT.

This clonotype was found a few times. Here the CDR3 reads CASSPPGQDTDTQYF. The CDR3 DNA follows: TGTGCCAGCAGCCCACCGGGACAGGACACAGATACGCAGTATTTT. The chain links TRBV7-6 to TRBJ2-3; 8 bases line up with TRBD1. CDR3 length: 15 residues. Germline lookup yields CDR1 SGHVS and CDR2 FNYEAQ. V lost 5 bases and J lost 2; bases outside the gene matches: 6.

The CDR3 region has the DNA TGCGCCAGCAGCCCAAGGGAACAGGGTATGCTGAATCAGCCCCAGCATTTT. It yields the protein CASSPREQGMLNQPQHF. The rearrangement uses TRBV4-1 and TRBJ1-5; possibly TRBD1 for D (6 bases). V dropped 4 bases and J dropped 4 bases, with 20 bases sitting between them. This CDR3 has 17 residues. Germline V gene sequence: CDR1 MGHRA, CDR2 YSYEKL.

This sequence joins TRBV12-5 and TRBJ2-3, with a weak D call TRBD2 (5 bases). Germline V gene lookup returns CDR1 LGHNT and CDR2 FRNRAP. V lost 5 bases, J lost 5 bases, and 8 bases lay in between. The CDR3 runs to 12 residues. CDR3 protein: CASGLAGDTQYF. For the CDR3, the DNA is TGTGCTAGTGGTCTTGCGGGAGATACGCAGTATTTT.

CDR3 sequence: CASSHTDTGGSSYNSPLHF. CDR3 nucleotides: TGCGCCAGCAGCCACACCGATACAGGGGGGAGCTCCTATAATTCACCCCTCCACTTT. This chain connects TRBV4-1 to TRBJ1-6; the match to TRBD1 covers 8 bases. CDR3 size: 19 residues. V lost 3 bases to trimming and J lost 0 bases; unmatched junction nucleotides: 10. Germline values: CDR1 MGHRA, CDR2 YSYEKL.

This clonotype was seen more than once but under ten times. The chain uses TRBV7-2 and TRBJ1-5; D is ambiguous. CDR1 is SGHTA and CDR2 is FQGNSA in the germline V gene. The CDR3 is 15 residues long. V was shortened by 4 bases and J by 4 bases, with 14 bases between the two germline ends. The CDR3 nucleotides are TGTGCCAGCAGCTGGCGGGCAGCGATTAATCAGCCCCAGCATTTT. This gives the protein CASSWRAAINQPQHF. The variable domain in full, completed from reference TRBV7-2 and TRBJ1-5, reads GAGVSQSPSNKVTEKGKDVELRCDPISGHTALYWYRQSLGQGLEFLIYFQGNSAPDKSGLPSDRFSAERTGGSVSTLTIQRTQQEDSAVYLCASSWRAAINQPQHFGDGTRLSIL.

The rearrangement uses TRBV11-2 and TRBJ2-3, with 10 bases identical to TRBD2. Germline loops: CDR1 SGHAT, CDR2 FQNNGV. V was clipped by 1 base and J by 5 bases; unmatched bases: 9. The CDR3 contains 17 residues. The CDR3 region is CASSLAPLAGVGDTQYF. The CDR3 nucleotides are TGTGCCAGCAGCTTAGCCCCCCTAGCGGGAGTGGGAGATACGCAGTATTTT.

The chain carries TRBV20-1 and TRBJ2-1; D tentatively fits TRBD1 or TRBD2 (6 bases each). Per the germline V gene, CDR1 is DFQATT and CDR2 is SNEGSKA (reference sequence). V was cut by 2 bases and J by 7 bases, with 15 bases left in between. The CDR3 extends over 14 amino acids. The CDR3: CSARLSGGGNEQFF. In DNA, the CDR3 is TGCAGTGCTAGACTTAGCGGAGGGGGGAATGAGCAGTTCTTC.

There are a few counts of this clonotype. J is TRBJ1-2 and V is TRBV7-2; 10 bases align to TRBD1. The CDR3 runs to 16 residues. The V gene's germline CDR1 is SGHTA and CDR2 FQGNSA. After removal of 5 bases from V and 4 bases from J, the junction contained 10 bases not matched to a gene. The CDR3 DNA is TGTGCCAGCAGCCAAAACAGACAGGGGGCCTCCTATGGCTACACCTTC. Its translation is CASSQNRQGASYGYTF.